The rows below give T cell receptor beta chains drawn from one sample of a study of blood T cell repertoires in COVID-19. Produced via immunoSEQ multiplex PCR; TCRdb's table is partial and in-frame only. In the table there are around 130,000 clones, around 84% of which are singletons. Sequenced material: peripheral blood. All receptors derive from a man aged 25-45 years with COVID-19, enrolled during active disease. Both conserved end residues are part of each CDR3. Fields, in order: V gene, clone size, J gene, D gene, CDR3 protein, CDR3 DNA. A D gene is named only where the DNA matches it firmly. The listing skips clone size in some rows; elsewhere it reads once, few, many or a size class.

>TRBV18|.|TRBJ2-1|.
CASSPRAGSYNEQFF
TGTGCCAGCTCACCAAGGGCGGGTTCCTACAATGAGCAGTTCTTC
>TRBV11-2|few|TRBJ1-6|.
CASSPQKRNSPLHF
TGTGCCAGCAGCCCACAAAAGAGGAATTCACCCCTCCACTTT
>TRBV9|.|TRBJ2-7|.
CASGGDDPTYEQYF
TGTGCCAGCGGAGGAGACGACCCAACCTACGAGCAGTACTTC
>TRBV6-4|.|TRBJ2-3|.
CASSDGQASTDTQYF
TGTGCCAGCAGTGACGGGCAGGCCAGCACAGATACGCAGTATTTT
>TRBV12-3/TRBV12-4|.|TRBJ1-1|TRBD1
CASSFGTAIEAFF
TGTGCCAGCAGTTTTGGGACAGCGATTGAAGCTTTCTTT
>TRBV15|.|TRBJ2-7|.
CATSRDRGPHEQYF
TGTGCCACCAGCAGAGATCGAGGCCCACACGAGCAGTACTTC
>TRBV9|.|TRBJ1-3|.
CASSGQGYGGNTIYF
TGTGCCAGCAGCGGTCAGGGGTATGGCGGAAACACCATATATTTT
>TRBV4-3|.|TRBJ2-7|TRBD2
CASSQELAGGYEQYF
TGCGCCAGCAGCCAAGAACTAGCGGGAGGCTACGAGCAGTACTTC
>TRBV19|.|TRBJ2-3|.
CASSIRRGDTQYF
TGTGCCAGTAGTATCCGCCGGGGAGATACGCAGTATTTT
>TRBV4-1|.|TRBJ2-2|TRBD2
CASSQGTGTSGRAGELFF
TGCGCCAGCAGCCAAGGAACCGGGACTAGCGGGAGGGCCGGGGAGCTGTTTTTT
>TRBV28|.|TRBJ1-4|.
CASNIGRQAPTEKLFF
TGTGCCAGCAATATCGGACGACAGGCCCCTACGGAAAAACTGTTTTTT
>TRBV5-5|once|TRBJ2-5|TRBD2
CASSPWRDQLAKTQYF
TGTGCCAGCAGCCCCTGGAGGGACCAACTAGCGAAGACCCAGTACTTC
>TRBV4-1|.|TRBJ2-3|.
CASSQEGGGTLGGTQYF
TGCGCCAGCAGCCAAGAAGGGGGGGGGACGCTGGGAGGTACGCAGTATTTT
>TRBV18|few|TRBJ2-7|.
CASSPEVYEQYF
TGTGCCAGCTCACCAGAGGTTTACGAGCAGTACTTC
>TRBV28|.|TRBJ2-7|TRBD2
CASSSLTGTTGRNEQYF
TGTGCCAGCAGTTCCCTAACCGGGACTACGGGAAGGAACGAGCAGTACTTC
>TRBV20-1|.|TRBJ1-2|TRBD1
CSADRGFGYTF
TGCAGTGCCGACAGGGGCTTTGGCTACACCTTC
>TRBV28|.|TRBJ1-1|TRBD1
CASSSIGQGRTEAFF
TGTGCCAGCAGTTCCATTGGACAGGGACGCACTGAAGCTTTCTTT
>TRBV7-6|.|TRBJ2-1|.
CASSLGRDLTYNEQFF
TGTGCCAGCAGCTTAGGGCGGGATTTAACTTACAATGAGCAGTTCTTC
>TRBV6-6|few|TRBJ1-5|.
CASSYTRGSAAQHF
TGTGCCAGCAGTTATACTAGAGGATCAGCGGCCCAGCATTTT
>TRBV29-1|.|TRBJ1-4|TRBD1
CSVETGRGEKLFF
TGCAGCGTTGAGACAGGGAGAGGTGAAAAACTGTTTTTT
>TRBV7-2|.|TRBJ2-5|.
CASSRETQYF
TGTGCCAGCTCCCGGGAGACCCAGTACTTC
>TRBV19|.|TRBJ1-1|TRBD1
CASSIRGGASTEAFF
TGTGCCAGTAGTATACGAGGGGGCGCTAGCACTGAAGCTTTCTTT
>TRBV6-5|once|TRBJ2-5|.
CASSYSGSAQETQYF
TGTGCCAGCAGTTACTCTGGGTCAGCGCAAGAGACCCAGTACTTC
>TRBV4-1|.|TRBJ1-1|.
CASSQVGGSSTEAFF
TGCGCCAGCAGCCAAGTTGGCGGGTCTAGCACTGAAGCTTTCTTT
>TRBV3-1/TRBV3-2|few|TRBJ2-2|.
CASSQGLTGELFF
TGTGCCAGCAGCCAAGGACTTACCGGGGAGCTGTTTTTT
>TRBV18|.|TRBJ1-6|.
CASSPSTGFSYNSPLHF
TGTGCCAGCTCACCTTCGACAGGATTCTCCTATAATTCACCCCTCCACTTT
>TRBV10-3|.|TRBJ1-5|.
CATTRGQGSQPQHF
TGTGCCACTACACGCGGCCAGGGTAGTCAGCCCCAGCATTTT
>TRBV6-6|.|TRBJ2-3|.
CASSSAPTGSGDTQYF
TGTGCCAGCAGTTCCGCTCCGACAGGTTCTGGGGATACGCAGTATTTT
>TRBV11-2|.|TRBJ1-5|TRBD1
CASRGQGDQPQHF
TGTGCCAGCAGGGGGCAGGGGGATCAGCCCCAGCATTTT
>TRBV18|.|TRBJ2-7|TRBD2
CASSPGLAGGLDEQYF
TGTGCCAGCTCACCCGGACTAGCGGGAGGCCTCGACGAGCAGTACTTC
>TRBV7-8|.|TRBJ2-7|TRBD1
CASSLGQGNLYEQYF
TGTGCCAGCAGCTTAGGACAGGGAAACCTCTACGAGCAGTACTTC
>TRBV11-3|once|TRBJ2-7|TRBD2
CASSLVSSGEQYF
TGTGCCAGCAGCTTAGTTTCTAGCGGCGAGCAGTACTTC
>TRBV19|.|TRBJ1-1|.
CASSIDLVNTEAFF
TGTGCCAGTAGTATAGATCTAGTGAACACTGAAGCTTTCTTT
>TRBV7-6|.|TRBJ2-1|TRBD2
CASSLAPSGSDEQFF
TGTGCCAGCAGCTTAGCGCCTAGCGGGAGCGATGAGCAGTTCTTC
>TRBV19|.|TRBJ2-7|TRBD1
CASSFRDRVEQYF
TGTGCCAGTAGTTTCCGGGACAGGGTAGAGCAGTACTTC
>TRBV9|.|TRBJ2-3|.
CASSVAGDIADTQYF
TGTGCCAGCAGCGTAGCGGGAGATATCGCAGATACGCAGTATTTT
>TRBV7-2|.|TRBJ1-6|TRBD1
CASSLDLDRLNSPLHF
TGTGCCAGCAGCTTAGATTTGGACAGGCTTAATTCACCCCTCCACTTT
>TRBV30|.|TRBJ2-7|TRBD2
CAWTLGLAGGYEQYF
TGTGCCTGGACTTTAGGACTAGCGGGAGGCTACGAGCAGTACTTC
>TRBV30|few|TRBJ1-5|.
CAWSVQGDQPQHF
TGTGCCTGGAGTGTCCAGGGCGATCAGCCCCAGCATTTT
>TRBV2|.|TRBJ2-3|.
CASSEGSPGWTDTQYF
TGTGCCAGCAGTGAAGGGTCCCCAGGGTGGACAGATACGCAGTATTTT
>TRBV5-5|.|TRBJ2-6|.
CASSLESRYSGANVLTF
TGTGCCAGCAGCTTGGAATCCCGCTACTCTGGGGCCAACGTCCTGACTTTC